Many counts were recorded for the clone carrying this TCR beta chain. The CDR3 consists of 14 residues. V lost 1 base and J 6 bases, leaving 12 bases between the germline ends. Germline-derived CDR1 and CDR2 are LGHDT and YNNKEL (reference sequence). The data originate from a study of T cells in Graves' hyperthyroidism and ophthalmopathy. Patients aged 18 to 65 had newly diagnosed hyperthyroidism lasting under 2 months. Using RNA transcripts as the source, TCR beta CDR3 regions were amplified. During a first-round RT-PCR of the TCR CDR3, the HTBI primer set was used. TCRdb reprocessed the multiplex PCR reads with MiXCR, giving one entry per CDR3 protein. In the table there are roughly 380,000 distinct CDR3 sequences, approximately 15% of which are singletons.

Source material: blood. This TCR was sampled from a man aged 25 to 45 with Graves' hyperthyroidism that later progressed to Graves' ophthalmopathy. This chain uses TRBV3-1 with TRBJ1-1; D is possibly TRBD1 (5 bases). The CDR3 coding sequence is TGTGCCAGCAGCCAAGTTTGGGACCCCCCTGAAGCTTTCTTT. Translating it yields CASSQVWDPPEAFF.